These 28 T cell receptor beta chains came from one sample sequenced in a study of blood T cell repertoires in COVID-19. Profiled with immunoSEQ multiplex PCR; TCRdb holds only in-frame clones, not every one. The data hold about 160,000 clones, with 86% observed a single time. Material: peripheral blood. The receptors originated from a man aged 65-85 years with acute or convalescent COVID-19.

J is TRBJ2-1 and V is TRBV11-3; 13 nucleotides match TRBD2. Germline-derived CDR1 and CDR2 are SGHNT and YENEEA. The CDR3 consists of 16 residues. The V and J ends lost 6 bases and 7 bases, in that order; junction bases with no gene match: 9. CDR3 amino acids: CASSYGLAGVGNEQFF. CDR3 in DNA: TGTGCCAGCAGTTATGGACTAGCGGGAGTAGGGAATGAGCAGTTCTTC.

In this sample, this clone turned up once. The chain combines TRBV28 with TRBJ2-3, with D perhaps TRBD2 (7 bases). The germline V gene has CDR1 MDHEN and CDR2 SYDVKM. V was shortened by 3 bases and J by 6 bases, with 13 bases between the two germline ends. This CDR3 comprises 14 residues. For the CDR3, the DNA is TGTGCCAGCAGTTTTAGGGGAGGGGGGGATACGCAGTATTTT. Translated, it gives CASSFRGGGDTQYF.

The V and J genes are TRBV18 and TRBJ2-2, with D possibly being TRBD2 (6 bases). The germline gives CDR1 KGHSH, CDR2 LQKENI. V lost 3 bases and J 4 bases, leaving 15 bases between the germline ends. This CDR3 contains 16 residues. This CDR3 reads CASSPVGGDRTGELFF. CDR3 coding DNA: TGTGCCAGCTCACCCGTAGGCGGGGATCGCACCGGGGAGCTGTTTTTT.

This clone has a single count. V and J are TRBV7-9 and TRBJ2-7; perhaps TRBD1 as D (5 bases). CDR3 length: 14 amino acids. CDR1 and CDR2 (germline): SEHNR, FQNEAQ (reference sequence). V was clipped by 1 base and J by 4 bases, with 11 bases between them. This chain's CDR3 is CASSLGTGQYEQYF. In DNA form, the CDR3 reads TGTGCCAGCAGCTTAGGTACAGGTCAATACGAGCAGTACTTC.

The CDR3 region is CATSEEGAYNEQFF. Written as DNA, the CDR3 is TGTGCCACCAGTGAGGAGGGGGCGTACAATGAGCAGTTCTTC. The V call is TRBV24-1, the J call TRBJ2-1; tentative D call: TRBD1 (7 bases). The V gene's germline CDR1 is KGHDR and CDR2 SFDVKD. The CDR3 is 14 residues long. Deletions cut 4 bases from V and 4 bases from J, with 10 bases between.

V and J are TRBV13 and TRBJ2-1; 8 bases match TRBD1. CDR3 size: 15 residues. Per the germline V gene, CDR1 is PRHDT and CDR2 is FYEKMQ (reference sequence). Germline trimming cut 4 bases from V and 9 bases from J; bases unmatched to any gene: 11. The CDR3 DNA follows: TGTGCCAGCAGCTCCGACAGGGGCGATGCGGGTGAGCAGTTCTTC. It translates to CASSSDRGDAGEQFF.

The J gene is TRBJ2-2, the V gene TRBV19, with no clear D. V lost 1 base and J 5 bases, leaving 14 bases between the germline ends. CDR3 length: 16 residues. CDR1 and CDR2 from the germline V gene are LNHDA and SQIVND (reference sequence). The CDR3 nucleotides are TGTGCCAGTAGTATAGCCCCAGTTTCCCGAACCGGGGAGCTGTTTTTT. This codes for CASSIAPVSRTGELFF. Combining the CDR3 with reference TRBV19 and TRBJ2-2 gives the whole variable domain DGGITQSPKYLFRKEGQNVTLSCEQNLNHDAMYWYRQDPGQGLRLIYYSQIVNDFQKGDIAEGYSVSREKKESFPLTVTSAQKNPTAFYLCASSIAPVSRTGELFFGEGSRLTVL.

This clone was observed a single time. The rearrangement links TRBV21-1 to TRBJ1-5; the listed D gene, TRBD1, was not tested against the DNA. TRBV21-1 is recorded as a pseudogene. This CDR3 has 18 amino acids. CDR3 coding DNA: TGTGCCAGCAGCCCCCGTTGGGTCAGGGTCTATAGCAATCAGCCCCAGCATTTT. Its translation: CASSPRWVRVYSNQPQHF.

The rearrangement uses TRBV11-2 and TRBJ1-1; D ambiguous. V lost 2 bases and J 1 base, leaving 8 bases between the germline ends. Per the germline V gene, CDR1 is SGHAT and CDR2 is FQNNGV. The CDR3 contains 14 residues. The DNA for the CDR3 is TGTGCCAGCAGCTTACTATTCTCGAACACTGAAGCTTTCTTT. It codes for CASSLLFSNTEAFF.

The genes are TRBV6-4 and TRBJ2-1; 7 positions agree with TRBD1. There are 18 residues in the CDR3. V dropped 0 bases and J dropped 9; count of bases not matched to a gene: 17. Germline CDR1 reads MRHNA; CDR2 reads SNTAGT. The CDR3 loop is CASSDSPRGSALHSEQFF. The CDR3, as DNA: TGTGCCAGCAGTGACTCTCCCAGGGGGAGTGCCCTCCACAGTGAGCAGTTCTTC.

This chain links TRBV6-6 with TRBJ1-1, with a tentative D call TRBD1 (5 bases). The CDR3 runs to 13 residues. V was shortened by 0 bases and J by 11 bases, with 13 bases between the two germline ends. Germline loops: CDR1 MNHNY, CDR2 SVGAGI (reference sequence). The CDR3: CASSYSEAGTAFF. CDR3 DNA sequence: TGTGCCAGCAGTTACTCCGAGGCGGGGACGGCTTTCTTT.

V is TRBV6-5 and J is TRBJ1-1; tentative D call: TRBD1 (5 bases). This CDR3 comprises 13 residues. Per the germline V gene, CDR1 is MNHEY and CDR2 is SVGAGI. V dropped 5 bases and J dropped 6 bases, with 13 bases sitting between them. This chain's CDR3 is CASSRLSGAEAFF. DNA for the CDR3: TGTGCCAGCAGTCGACTGTCGGGGGCTGAAGCTTTCTTT.

This clone turned up a few times. The V and J genes are TRBV19 and TRBJ1-5; D not certain. V lost 1 base and J lost 1, with 11 bases in between. Germline CDR1 LNHDA, CDR2 SQIVND (reference sequence). The CDR3 runs to 16 residues. For the CDR3, the DNA is TGTGCCAGTAGTATAGTAGCCTCCCACAGCAATCAGCCCCAGCATTTT. Protein sequence: CASSIVASHSNQPQHF.

This clone is deemed medium-sized. V gene TRBV19 combines with J gene TRBJ2-1; a possible D gene is TRBD2 (6 bases). Germline CDR1 is LNHDA and CDR2 is SQIVND (reference sequence). Trimming shortened V by 6 bases and J by 6 bases, and 18 bases separated the two germline ends. The CDR3 runs to 15 residues. Written as DNA, the CDR3 is TGTGCCAGTAGCCTAGGGTCTAGCGCCATCAATGAGCAGTTCTTC. Its translation: CASSLGSSAINEQFF. The variable domain in full, with the rest retrieved from reference TRBV19 and TRBJ2-1, is DGGITQSPKYLFRKEGQNVTLSCEQNLNHDAMYWYRQDPGQGLRLIYYSQIVNDFQKGDIAEGYSVSREKKESFPLTVTSAQKNPTAFYLCASSLGSSAINEQFFGPGTRLTVL.

This chain connects TRBV5-4 to TRBJ2-7; 10 nucleotides match TRBD2. J was trimmed by 3 bases and V by 5 bases; bases with no gene match: 5. This CDR3 spans 14 amino acids. CDR1 is SGHNT, CDR2 YYREEE, per germline (reference sequence). CDR3: CASRPSSGGYEQYF. The CDR3 DNA follows: TGTGCCAGCAGACCTTCTAGCGGGGGCTACGAGCAGTACTTC.

The chain employs TRBV6-1 and TRBJ2-7; 13 bases line up with TRBD2. V lost 3 bases and J lost 6; bases outside the gene matches: 5. The CDR3 is 15 amino acids. Germline CDR1 is MNHNS and CDR2 is SASEGT. CDR3 residues: CASSDPGLAGFEQYF. CDR3 coding DNA: TGTGCCAGCAGTGACCCGGGACTAGCGGGATTCGAGCAGTACTTC.

V and J are TRBV5-4 and TRBJ2-2; tentatively, D is TRBD2 (7 bases). The ends were cut back, 4 bases at V and 10 bases at J, with 20 bases in the middle. Per the germline V gene, CDR1 is SGHNT and CDR2 is YYREEE (reference sequence). The CDR3 is 15 residues long. The CDR3 region has the DNA TGTGCCAGCAGCCCGTTTTTCGGGGGGCGTGCGGAGCTGTTTTTT. Amino acid sequence: CASSPFFGGRAELFF.

The chain combines TRBV19 with TRBJ2-7; D is possibly TRBD2 (5 bases). The germline gives CDR1 LNHDA, CDR2 SQIVND (reference sequence). The CDR3 runs 14 residues. V lost 3 bases to trimming and J lost 0 bases, with 9 bases between them. This CDR3 reads CASSIRGSSYEQYF. In nucleotides, the CDR3 is TGTGCCAGTAGTATCCGGGGTAGCTCCTACGAGCAGTACTTC. Full variable domain (rest looked up from reference TRBV19 and TRBJ2-7): DGGITQSPKYLFRKEGQNVTLSCEQNLNHDAMYWYRQDPGQGLRLIYYSQIVNDFQKGDIAEGYSVSREKKESFPLTVTSAQKNPTAFYLCASSIRGSSYEQYFGPGTRLTVT.

The genes are TRBV11-2 and TRBJ2-1, with 11 bases identical to TRBD2. CDR1 is SGHAT, CDR2 FQNNGV, per germline. V lost 5 bases, J lost 5 bases, and 11 bases stayed unmatched. The CDR3 runs to 17 residues. The CDR3 loop is CASSQGLAGGGHNEQFF. The DNA of the CDR3 is TGTGCCAGCAGCCAAGGGCTAGCGGGAGGAGGTCACAATGAGCAGTTCTTC.

The table lists this clone with a few counts. The rearrangement links TRBV7-2 to TRBJ2-5; TRBD2 agrees at 8 bases. The CDR3 length is 14 residues. CDR1 SGHTA and CDR2 FQGNSA come from the germline V gene. The V and J ends lost 3 bases and 4 bases, in that order; junction bases with no gene match: 4. CDR3 sequence (DNA): TGTGCCAGCAGCTTGGCGGGAGGCACAGAGACCCAGTACTTC. It encodes CASSLAGGTETQYF.

This clone was picked up a small number of times. V is TRBV4-1 and J is TRBJ1-1; no firm D call. This CDR3 is built from 13 residues. V lost 3 bases to trimming and J lost 0 bases, with 5 bases between them. Germline CDR1 reads MGHRA; CDR2 reads YSYEKL. The CDR3 DNA sequence: TGCGCCAGCAGCCACTCGTTGAACACTGAAGCTTTCTTT. Amino acids: CASSHSLNTEAFF.

This clone was detected a few times. The CDR3 protein is CARSLVTSPNTGELFF. In nucleotides, the CDR3 is TGTGCCAGAAGCTTGGTTACTAGCCCGAACACCGGGGAGCTGTTTTTT. The chain has TRBV5-3 and TRBJ2-2; D possibly corresponds to TRBD2 (6 bases). TRBV5-3 is annotated as an ORF whose role is uncertain. The V end was cut by 0 bases, the J end by 0 bases, with 9 bases between. CDR3 length: 16 residues.

V usage is TRBV4-3 and J usage is TRBJ2-7; D unclear. The CDR3 is made up of 14 amino acids. Germline values: CDR1 LGHNA, CDR2 YSLEER. Between the trimmed V and J ends, which lost 0 bases and 7 bases, there was a span of 13 bases. The CDR3 here is CASSQDKRASEQYF. The CDR3 DNA reads as TGCGCCAGCAGCCAAGATAAACGAGCGTCTGAGCAGTACTTC.

This clone was found once. This chain links TRBV6-6 with TRBJ2-5; 10 bases line up with TRBD2. J was trimmed by 2 bases and V by 5 bases; bases with no gene match: 11. This CDR3 is 17 amino acids long. In germline, CDR1 is MNHNY, CDR2 SVGAGI (reference sequence). The CDR3 DNA sequence: TGTGCCAGCAGTCTCGCCTGGAGAGCGGGAGGGCAAGAGACCCAGTACTTC. Translated: CASSLAWRAGGQETQYF.

The chain combines TRBV5-1 with TRBJ2-1; 7 bases align to TRBD2. This CDR3 is 18 amino acids long. The J segment lost 1 base and the V segment lost 0 bases, leaving 10 bases of the junction unmatched. CDR1 is SGHRS and CDR2 is YFSETQ in the germline V gene. CDR3 sequence reads: CASSLEFAGEVSYNEQFF. CDR3 nucleotide sequence: TGCGCCAGCAGCTTGGAGTTTGCGGGGGAAGTATCCTACAATGAGCAGTTCTTC.

The CDR3 DNA reads as TGCGCCAGCAGCTTGGAGGACGGGGTCTACGAGGAGCTGTTTTTT. Translating it yields CASSLEDGVYEELFF. The rearrangement links TRBV5-1 to TRBJ2-2, with a weak D call TRBD2 (5 bases). The V end was cut by 0 bases, the J end by 10 bases, with 16 bases between. CDR3 length: 15 amino acids. CDR1 and CDR2 from the germline V gene are SGHRS and YFSETQ. The complete variable domain, with remaining parts taken from reference TRBV5-1 and TRBJ2-2, reads KAGVTQTPRYLIKTRGQQVTLSCSPISGHRSVSWYQQTPGQGLQFLFEYFSETQRNKGNFPGRFSGRQFSNSRSEMNVSTLELGDSALYLCASSLEDGVYEELFFGEGSRLTVL.

The count of this clone is one. V and J are TRBV24-1 and TRBJ2-1, with no clear D. This CDR3 comprises 12 residues. The germline CDR1 and CDR2 sequences are KGHDR and SFDVKD. V was clipped by 4 bases and J by 6 bases, with 6 bases between them. The CDR3 DNA follows: TGTGCCACCAGTGACGTAGCCAATGAGCAGTTCTTC. Protein: CATSDVANEQFF.

The rearrangement uses TRBV9 and TRBJ2-5, with 7 bases fitting TRBD2. Germline V gene sequence: CDR1 SGDLS, CDR2 YYNGEE. CDR3 length: 19 residues. The J segment lost 1 base and the V segment lost 4 bases, leaving 19 bases of the junction unmatched. CDR3 residues: CASSPGRWSSGTAQETQYF. The CDR3 DNA follows: TGTGCCAGCAGCCCAGGGAGGTGGTCTAGCGGTACAGCCCAAGAGACCCAGTACTTC.